These 29 T cell receptor beta chains were all obtained from the same sample, sequenced in a study of T cells in localized non-small cell lung cancer. The data were produced by immunoSEQ multiplex PCR, yet TCRdb's version contains in-frame clones alone and is incomplete. Of about 78,000 clones in the sample, 84% were seen once. The sequences come from peripheral blood, collected before any cancer treatment. These receptors came from a man aged 40-75 years with stage I lung adenocarcinoma.

The J gene is TRBJ2-4, the V gene TRBV6-1; TRBD1 aligns across 8 bases. Germline V gene sequence: CDR1 MNHNS, CDR2 SASEGT. The CDR3 is made up of 13 amino acids. J lost 9 bases, V lost 3 bases, and 4 bases had no gene match. DNA of the CDR3: TGTGCCAGCAGTGACCCCGACAGGGGCATTCAGTACTTC. Protein product: CASSDPDRGIQYF.

This sequence joins TRBV10-2 and TRBJ2-6; 10 nucleotides agree with TRBD2. Per germline, CDR1 WSHSY and CDR2 SAAADI. The CDR3 length is 18 residues. V was pared by 5 bases and J by 0 bases, with 7 bases of the junction left unmatched. CDR3 nucleotide sequence: TGCGCCAGCAGTTCCCTACTAGCGGGGTTCTCTGGGGCCAACGTCCTGACTTTC. Encoded protein: CASSSLLAGFSGANVLTF.

The CDR3 protein is CASSARSTDTQYF. The CDR3, as DNA: TGTGCCAGCAGCGCTAGGAGCACAGATACGCAGTATTTT. This chain joins TRBV6-5 and TRBJ2-3, with D hard to call. The CDR3 has 13 amino acids. Germline V gene lookup returns CDR1 MNHEY and CDR2 SVGAGI. Trimming stripped 6 bases from V and 0 bases from J, with 7 bases between.

J is TRBJ2-2 and V is TRBV11-3; no definite D call. CDR1 SGHNT and CDR2 YENEEA come from the germline V gene. Trimming took off 1 base at V and 4 bases at J, with 4 bases between the two ends. The CDR3 loop spans 13 amino acids. CDR3 sequence: CASSLGSTGELFF. CDR3 nucleotides: TGTGCCAGCAGCTTAGGATCCACCGGGGAGCTGTTTTTT.

The chain links TRBV10-3 to TRBJ2-1, with 8 nucleotides matching TRBD2. Germline CDR1 reads ENHRY; CDR2 reads SYGVKD. Trimming at V came to 4 bases and at J to 2 bases, leaving 10 bases not matched to a gene. The CDR3 consists of 17 residues. CDR3 in amino acids: CAISGGASGGTYNEQFF. For the CDR3, the DNA is TGTGCCATCAGTGGAGGTGCCAGCGGGGGTACCTACAATGAGCAGTTCTTC.

The chain combines TRBV5-5 with TRBJ2-1; 10 nucleotides match TRBD2. The CDR3 has 16 residues. V shed 1 base and J 9 bases; nucleotides not matched to a gene: 10. CDR1 is SGHKS, CDR2 YYEKEE, per germline (reference sequence). CDR3 amino acids: CASSLRASGSGGEQFF. In DNA, the CDR3 is TGTGCCAGCAGCTTGAGGGCTAGCGGGAGCGGGGGTGAGCAGTTCTTC.

The V call is TRBV5-6, the J call TRBJ2-2; 10 nucleotides align to TRBD2. Per the germline V gene, CDR1 is SGHDT and CDR2 is YYEEEE. The length of the CDR3 is 15 residues. V was clipped by 4 bases and J by 6 bases; unmatched bases: 6. CDR3: CASSVLAGAPGELFF. CDR3 coding DNA: TGTGCCAGCAGCGTGCTAGCGGGAGCCCCCGGGGAGCTGTTTTTT. The entire variable domain, with the rest obtained from reference TRBV5-6 and TRBJ2-2, is as follows: DAGVTQSPTHLIKTRGQQVTLRCSPKSGHDTVSWYQQALGQGPQFIFQYYEEEERQRGNFPDRFSGHQFPNYSSELNVNALLLGDSALYLCASSVLAGAPGELFFGEGSRLTVL.

The V call is TRBV5-8, the J call TRBJ2-5; D might be TRBD1 or TRBD2, each matching 6 bases. This CDR3 has 13 residues. The germline V gene encodes CDR1 SGHTS and CDR2 YDEGEE. The V end lost 2 bases, the J end lost 5 bases, and 10 bases lay between the germline ends. CDR3 sequence reads: CASSFGGPETQYF. CDR3 in DNA: TGTGCCAGCAGCTTTGGGGGGCCCGAGACCCAGTACTTC. Full variable domain (rest looked up from reference TRBV5-8 and TRBJ2-5): EAGVTQSPTHLIKTRGQQATLRCSPISGHTSVYWYQQALGLGLQFLLWYDEGEERNRGNFPPRFSGRQFPNYSSELNVNALELEDSALYLCASSFGGPETQYFGPGTRLLVL.

V usage is TRBV27 and J usage is TRBJ2-7, with 10 bases matching TRBD2. Germline-derived CDR1 and CDR2 are MNHEY and SMNVEV (reference sequence). CDR3 length: 15 residues. The junction had 2 bases not matched to a gene; V was cut back by 3 bases and J by 0 bases. In nucleotides, the CDR3 is TGTGCCAGCAGTTTTAGCGGGGGGCCCTCCTACGAGCAGTACTTC. This translates into CASSFSGGPSYEQYF.

The chain joins TRBV19 to TRBJ2-7, with 10 bases aligning to TRBD1. Germline values: CDR1 LNHDA, CDR2 SQIVND (reference sequence). The CDR3 totals 14 residues. V shed 8 bases, J shed 2 bases, and the junction held 6 bases outside the gene matches. CDR3 nucleotides: TGTGCCAGTTCCCCAGGGACAGGGGCCTACGAGCAGTACTTC. It translates to CASSPGTGAYEQYF.

This chain joins TRBV5-6 and TRBJ2-7, with 7 bases lining up with TRBD2. The CDR3 consists of 13 residues. Germline loops: CDR1 SGHDT, CDR2 YYEEEE. Germline trimming cut 0 bases from V and 5 bases from J; bases unmatched to any gene: 2. The CDR3 sequence is CASSLVGRDEQYF. CDR3 sequence (DNA): TGTGCCAGCAGCTTGGTTGGGAGGGACGAGCAGTACTTC.

The chain has TRBV6-6 and TRBJ2-1; 11 bases map to TRBD2. V was clipped by 6 bases and J by 4 bases; unmatched bases: 5. CDR1 and CDR2 (germline): MNHNY, SVGAGI (reference sequence). The CDR3 extends over 15 amino acids. Here the CDR3 reads CASSGTSGRYNEQFF. The CDR3 nucleotides are TGTGCCAGCAGCGGAACTAGCGGGAGATACAATGAGCAGTTCTTC.

In DNA, the CDR3 is TGTGCCTCCGGAGGTGGGGGGGGATACAATGAGCAGTTCTTC. It yields the protein CASGGGGGYNEQFF. V gene TRBV19 combines with J gene TRBJ2-1; 7 positions agree with TRBD2. V was pared by 11 bases and J by 4 bases, with 11 bases of the junction left unmatched. The CDR3 length is 14 residues. The germline gives CDR1 LNHDA, CDR2 SQIVND (reference sequence).

The chain employs TRBV6-1 and TRBJ1-2, with TRBD1 matching 9 bases. The CDR3 is 14 residues long. J was trimmed by 2 bases and V by 5 bases; bases with no gene match: 3. Germline V gene sequence: CDR1 MNHNS, CDR2 SASEGT. CDR3 sequence reads: CASSIQGANYGYTF. The CDR3 DNA sequence: TGTGCCAGCAGTATACAGGGGGCGAACTATGGCTACACCTTC.

In this sample, this clone is medium-sized. This chain connects TRBV2 to TRBJ2-1, with 8 bases identical to TRBD2. Germline V gene sequence: CDR1 SNHLY, CDR2 FYNNEI. J gave up 1 base and V 9 bases, and 5 bases lay outside the gene matches. The CDR3 sequence is 14 residues long. The CDR3, as DNA: TGTGCCAGTAAGCGGGAGCAATCCTACAATGAGCAGTTCTTC. This translates into CASKREQSYNEQFF.

The genes are TRBV19 and TRBJ2-2; 8 bases align to TRBD1. V dropped 6 bases and J dropped 3; count of bases not matched to a gene: 12. Germline V gives CDR1 LNHDA, CDR2 SQIVND (reference sequence). The CDR3 is 17 residues long. CDR3 coding DNA: TGTGCCAGTAGCACCGACAGGGGTGGTCTTGACACCGGGGAGCTGTTTTTT. Protein sequence: CASSTDRGGLDTGELFF. Supplemented by reference TRBV19 and TRBJ2-2, the full variable domain reads DGGITQSPKYLFRKEGQNVTLSCEQNLNHDAMYWYRQDPGQGLRLIYYSQIVNDFQKGDIAEGYSVSREKKESFPLTVTSAQKNPTAFYLCASSTDRGGLDTGELFFGEGSRLTVL.

This chain joins TRBV28 and TRBJ2-3, with TRBD2 matching over 10 bases. The germline V gene encodes CDR1 MDHEN and CDR2 SYDVKM. The V and J ends lost 4 bases and 11 bases, in that order; junction bases with no gene match: 15. CDR3 length: 16 amino acids. The CDR3 is CASSSRGAGGPGVQYF. In DNA, the CDR3 is TGTGCCAGCAGTTCCCGGGGAGCGGGAGGGCCGGGGGTGCAGTATTTT.

This clone was seen a few times. This chain connects TRBV28 to TRBJ2-7; either TRBD1 or TRBD2 may fit D (7 bases each). There are 15 residues in the CDR3. Germline lookup yields CDR1 MDHEN and CDR2 SYDVKM. V lost 1 base and J lost 1, with 11 bases in between. This CDR3 is CASSLSQGGSYEQYF. The CDR3 DNA reads TGTGCCAGCAGTTTATCCCAGGGGGGGTCCTACGAGCAGTACTTC.

This chain links TRBV6-1 with TRBJ1-1, with D possibly TRBD1 on 5 matching bases. The germline CDR1 and CDR2 sequences are MNHNS and SASEGT. Between the trimmed V and J ends, which lost 10 bases and 3 bases, there was a span of 18 bases. CDR3 length: 14 residues. The CDR3 sequence is CATGGWGPYTEAFF. The CDR3 coding sequence is TGTGCCACGGGGGGGTGGGGCCCCTACACTGAAGCTTTCTTT.

The rearrangement links TRBV2 to TRBJ1-3; a weak D match, TRBD1 (5 bases). Germline CDR1 is SNHLY and CDR2 is FYNNEI. V dropped 5 bases and J dropped 0 bases, with 17 bases sitting between them. The CDR3 consists of 17 residues. The CDR3 coding sequence is TGTGCCAGCAGTTGGGACCGCCCCAACTCCTCTGGAAACACCATATATTTT. The encoded protein is CASSWDRPNSSGNTIYF.

This chain uses TRBV5-8 with TRBJ2-7; D is unclear. Trimming stripped 0 bases from V and 8 bases from J, with 9 bases between. This CDR3 has 12 residues. Germline loops: CDR1 SGHTS, CDR2 YDEGEE. The CDR3 spells CASSLVSQQQYF. DNA for the CDR3: TGTGCCAGCAGCTTGGTGTCCCAGCAGCAGTACTTC.

The chain joins TRBV10-3 to TRBJ1-5, with D perhaps matching TRBD1 (6 bases). This CDR3 has 14 amino acids. With 0 bases removed from V and 7 bases from J, the gap between germline ends came to 10 bases. The V gene's germline CDR1 is ENHRY and CDR2 SYGVKD. DNA for the CDR3: TGTGCCATCAGTGAGTCTTCGGGGACACAGCCCCAGCATTTT. Translating it yields CAISESSGTQPQHF.

This chain connects TRBV9 to TRBJ2-5; TRBD1 agrees at 9 bases. J gave up 1 base and V 0 bases, and 4 bases lay outside the gene matches. This CDR3 spans 16 amino acids. The germline V gene has CDR1 SGDLS and CDR2 YYNGEE. CDR3 loop: CASSVVGTGSQETQYF. CDR3 DNA sequence: TGTGCCAGCAGCGTAGTAGGGACAGGGTCCCAAGAGACCCAGTACTTC.

The chain combines TRBV5-1 with TRBJ2-3, with D perhaps matching TRBD1 (6 bases). This CDR3 comprises 17 residues. CDR1 SGHRS and CDR2 YFSETQ come from the germline V gene. Trimming left V 2 bases short and J 0 bases short, with 16 bases between. CDR3 protein: CASSLIADSSSTDTQYF. In DNA form, the CDR3 reads TGCGCCAGCAGCTTAATTGCGGACAGTTCTAGCACAGATACGCAGTATTTT.

The chain employs TRBV27 and TRBJ1-4, with TRBD1 identical over 7 bases. Germline trimming cut 5 bases from V and 5 bases from J; bases unmatched to any gene: 5. The germline gives CDR1 MNHEY, CDR2 SMNVEV (reference sequence). This CDR3 has 14 residues. This chain's CDR3 is CASSDRDGNEKLFF. Here the CDR3 DNA reads TGTGCCAGCAGTGACAGGGACGGAAATGAAAAACTGTTTTTT.

V gene TRBV7-6 combines with J gene TRBJ1-5; the D gene is possibly TRBD1 (6 bases). Deletions cut 5 bases from V and 6 bases from J, with 17 bases between. The CDR3 sequence is 15 residues long. CDR1 and CDR2 (germline): SGHVS, FNYEAQ. The CDR3, as DNA: TGTGCCAGCAGCCCCAGACCGGGGGGCTCTCAGCCCCAGCATTTT. Amino acids: CASSPRPGGSQPQHF.

V is TRBV7-9 and J is TRBJ2-1, with D uncertain. Germline V gene data show CDR1 as SEHNR and CDR2 as FQNEAQ (reference sequence). With 5 bases removed from V and 5 bases from J, the gap between germline ends came to 13 bases. The CDR3 consists of 14 residues. The chain's CDR3 is CASSPPSRDNEQFF. Here the CDR3 DNA reads TGTGCCAGCAGCCCCCCAAGTCGGGACAATGAGCAGTTCTTC.

The chain couples TRBV5-6 to TRBJ1-5; no clear D gene. The V end lost 4 bases, the J end lost 3 bases, and 11 bases lay between the germline ends. In germline, CDR1 is SGHDT, CDR2 YYEEEE. The CDR3 runs to 14 residues. The CDR3 nucleotides read TGTGCCAGCAGCCGTCCCGGGCCCAATCAGCCCCAGCATTTT. It yields the protein CASSRPGPNQPQHF.

V is TRBV19 and J is TRBJ2-7; perhaps TRBD1 as D (6 bases). CDR3 length: 16 amino acids. Trimming removed 4 bases from V and 3 bases from J, with 19 bases in between. Germline assignment: CDR1 LNHDA and CDR2 SQIVND (reference sequence). The CDR3 nucleotides read TGTGCCAGTAGTACCCCCCGACAGGCTGACTACTACGAGCAGTACTTC. Its translation is CASSTPRQADYYEQYF.